This T cell receptor beta chain was found in a study of blood T cells in healthy people across ages. The CDR3 is made up of 15 amino acids. In germline, CDR1 is MNHEY, CDR2 SMNVEV (reference sequence). Deletions cut 2 bases from V and 6 bases from J, with 14 bases between. Alongside a J-beta primer mix, a sample-barcoded 5' primer served in a second PCR lasting about 7 to 12 cycles. TCRdb itself ran the 5' RACE reads through MiXCR, one entry per CDR3 protein. The table includes about 1.5 million distinct CDR3 sequences, 42% detected once. This TCR was recovered from a woman between 18 and 30 years old in good health. The chain joins TRBV27 to TRBJ2-1; possible D gene TRBD2, 5 bases. Sequenced: blood. This chain's CDR3 is CASSLAGIEGNEQFF. The CDR3 nucleotides read TGTGCCAGCAGTTTAGCGGGCATAGAAGGCAATGAGCAGTTCTTC.